This T cell receptor (beta chain) was retrieved from a study of identical twins. Notes on the study in general: Clonotypes of the beta chain that were abundant in cord blood carried fewer insertions (memory repertoires showed none).

TCRdb re-derived calls from the 5' RACE reads in MiXCR, one entry per CDR3 protein. The data contain roughly 490,000 distinct CDR3 sequences, roughly an eighth of them seen just once; the ten biggest clones take up 0.95% to 1%. The CDR3 contains 16 residues. Germline CDR1 reads SGDLS; CDR2 reads YYNGEE. Trimming cost V 3 bases and J 2 bases; bases outside gene matches: 4. This clonotype came up many times. Its antigen is currently unknown. The sample also formed part of further work on yellow fever vaccine responses in identical twins.

The chain couples TRBV9 to TRBJ2-3; 12 bases agree with TRBD2. This clonotype was sampled from a young woman in good health. The sequenced material came from CD4+ T cells sorted from blood. This CDR3 is CASSEGLAGFTDTQYF. CDR3 DNA sequence: TGTGCCAGCAGCGAGGGACTAGCGGGTTTCACAGATACGCAGTATTTT.